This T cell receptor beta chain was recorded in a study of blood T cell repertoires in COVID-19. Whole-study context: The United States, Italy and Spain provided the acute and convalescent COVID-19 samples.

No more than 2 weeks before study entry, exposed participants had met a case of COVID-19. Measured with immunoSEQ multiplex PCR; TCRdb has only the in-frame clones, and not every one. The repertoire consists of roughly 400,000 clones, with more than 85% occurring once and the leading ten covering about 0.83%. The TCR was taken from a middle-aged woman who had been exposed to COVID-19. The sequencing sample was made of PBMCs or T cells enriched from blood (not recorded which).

CDR3 nucleotides: TGTGCCAGCTCACCAAACTCAGGGGCTGAAGCTTTCTTT. Residues: CASSPNSGAEAFF. The chain is built from TRBV18 and TRBJ1-1, with a weak D call TRBD1 (6 bases). The germline V gene has CDR1 KGHSH and CDR2 LQKENI. The V end was cut by 2 bases, the J end by 6 bases, with 10 bases between. CDR3 length: 13 residues.